One sample yielded the 21 T cell receptor beta chains listed below, sequenced in a study of molecular identifiers for immune sequencing clone quantification. TCRdb processed the PCR reads anew with MiXCR; each CDR3 protein has one entry. The sample holds approximately 590,000 distinct CDR3 sequences, about 25% seen once. Specimen: naive CD8+ T cells from blood, with Jurkat cell RNA spiked in. Subset noted: FACS-sorted CD8+CD4-CCR7+CD45RA+ naive T cells. These receptors all stem from a human donor in good health. Some libraries in this study had Jurkat cell RNA spiked in.

As regards this clonotype: A much larger clone is a single base away; this may be a read error. V usage is TRBV5-1 and J usage is TRBJ2-3; D is possibly TRBD1 or TRBD2 (5 bases each). The CDR3 totals 15 residues. V shed 2 bases and J shed 5 bases, with 15 bases lying between them. Germline V lookup: CDR1 SGHRS, CDR2 YFSETQ. CDR3 coding DNA: TGCGCCAGCAGCTTCCGGGACGCCCTCGGAGATACGCAGTATTTT. It yields the protein CASSFRDALGDTQYF.

This clonotype was seen a handful of times. The chain is built from TRBV6-2 or TRBV6-3 and TRBJ2-2; D ambiguous. CDR3 length equals 16 residues. Germline lookup yields CDR1 MNHEY and CDR2 SVGEGT. The V end was cut by 7 bases, the J end by 6 bases, with 21 bases between. The CDR3 reads CASTYPDAVSPGELFF. The DNA for the CDR3 is TGTGCCAGCACCTACCCCGATGCCGTTTCCCCCGGGGAGCTGTTTTTT.

This clonotype was counted many times. The V call is TRBV28, the J call TRBJ2-3; 10 bases fit TRBD2. The CDR3 extends over 15 amino acids. V lost 4 bases and J lost 2; bases outside the gene matches: 3. Germline loops: CDR1 MDHEN, CDR2 SYDVKM. The CDR3 DNA follows: TGTGCCAGCAGTTCCACTAGCGGGGTCACAGATACGCAGTATTTT. Protein: CASSSTSGVTDTQYF.

This clonotype was found many times. CDR3 coding DNA: TGCAGCGTTGCGGGGAAACAGGACCACTACGAGCAGTACTTC. Protein product: CSVAGKQDHYEQYF. J is TRBJ2-7 and V is TRBV29-1; tentatively, D is TRBD1 or TRBD2 (5 bases each). V dropped 4 bases and J dropped 3 bases, with 16 bases sitting between them. The CDR3 is 14 residues long. Per the germline V gene, CDR1 is SQVTM and CDR2 is ANQGSEA.

This chain joins TRBV11-3 and TRBJ1-4; D is undetermined. Trimming removed 0 bases at V and 2 bases at J, with 10 bases between. Germline V gives CDR1 SGHNT, CDR2 YENEEA. The CDR3 consists of 16 residues. In nucleotides, the CDR3 is TGTGCCAGCAGCTTAGATCTGGGAGCGACTAATGAAAAACTGTTTTTT. It encodes CASSLDLGATNEKLFF. Supplemented by reference TRBV11-3 and TRBJ1-4, the full variable domain reads EAGVVQSPRYKIIEKKQPVAFWCNPISGHNTLYWYLQNLGQGPELLIRYENEEAVDDSQLPKDRFSAERLKGVDSTLKIQPAELGDSAVYLCASSLDLGATNEKLFFGSGTQLSVL.

As to this clonotype: Given the absence of the conserved phenylalanine or tryptophan at the CDR3 end, a read error is likely. The V call is TRBV19, the J call TRBJ2-3, with 12 bases identical to TRBD2. The CDR3 spans 16 residues. The junction had 4 bases not matched to a gene; V was cut back by 4 bases and J by 2 bases. Germline loops: CDR1 LNHDA, CDR2 SQIVND (reference sequence). The CDR3 sequence is CASSRLAGGTTDTQYS. The DNA of the CDR3 is TGTGCCAGTAGTAGGCTAGCGGGGGGGACCACAGATACGCAGTATTCT.

This clonotype has more than one count but fewer than ten. The chain carries TRBV9 and TRBJ2-5, with 13 bases that match TRBD2. Germline V lookup: CDR1 SGDLS, CDR2 YYNGEE. The CDR3 length is 18 residues. The V and J ends lost 4 bases and 1 base, in that order; junction bases with no gene match: 10. This CDR3 reads CASSPTGRLAGGQETQYF. The CDR3 region has the DNA TGTGCCAGCAGCCCGACGGGGAGACTAGCGGGGGGCCAAGAGACCCAGTACTTC.

This clonotype has only a few counts. The genes are TRBV20-1 and TRBJ2-7, with D hard to call. The CDR3 length is 13 residues. The V end lost 2 bases, the J end lost 0 bases, and 8 bases lay between the germline ends. Germline V gene data show CDR1 as DFQATT and CDR2 as SNEGSKA (reference sequence). This CDR3 is CSARSGVSYEQYF. The CDR3 DNA reads as TGCAGTGCTAGATCAGGTGTCTCCTACGAGCAGTACTTC.

The chain has TRBV7-9 and TRBJ2-7; D ambiguous. Trimming took 6 bases from V and 3 from J, leaving 12 bases between them. Germline-derived CDR1 and CDR2 are SEHNR and FQNEAQ (reference sequence). This CDR3 has 13 amino acids. The CDR3 sequence is CASSPRVNYEQYF. The CDR3 nucleotides are TGTGCCAGCAGTCCTAGGGTCAACTACGAGCAGTACTTC.

This clonotype showed up many times. The gene calls are TRBV13 and TRBJ1-5; TRBD1 is a possible D gene (6 bases). V was clipped by 0 bases and J by 4 bases, with 7 bases between them. This CDR3 has 14 residues. Germline assignment: CDR1 PRHDT and CDR2 FYEKMQ (reference sequence). The DNA for the CDR3 is TGTGCCAGCAGCTTAGGGGACAGTAATCAGCCCCAGCATTTT. Residues: CASSLGDSNQPQHF.

This clonotype was observed at least ten times. The chain is built from TRBV20-1 and TRBJ1-4; D ambiguous. Germline assignment: CDR1 DFQATT and CDR2 SNEGSKA (reference sequence). The CDR3 has 14 amino acids. Deletions cut 0 bases from V and 4 bases from J, with 9 bases between. The CDR3 region is CSARESDNNEKLFF. CDR3 nucleotide sequence: TGCAGTGCTAGAGAGTCCGACAATAATGAAAAACTGTTTTTT.

This clonotype was counted ten times or more. The rearrangement joins TRBV12-3 or TRBV12-4 to TRBJ2-5; 7 bases match TRBD1. The ends lost 6 bases at V and 3 bases at J; junction bases unmatched: 10. The CDR3 length is 15 residues. In DNA, the CDR3 is TGTGCCAGCAGGTCCTCCCGACAGGGAGAAGAGACCCAGTACTTC. Encoded protein: CASRSSRQGEETQYF.

Notes on this clonotype: A much larger clone lies a single base off, so this may be a read error. This sequence joins TRBV6-5 and TRBJ1-6; D gene uncertain. V lost 4 bases, J lost 10 bases, and 11 bases lay in between. CDR1 MNHEY and CDR2 SVGAGI come from the germline V gene. The CDR3 spans 13 residues. The CDR3 region has the DNA TGTGCCAGCAGTTCCAGCAAGGGATCACCCCTCCACTTT. Translation: CASSSSKGSPLHF.

A remark on this clonotype: This may come from a read error, since a much larger clone is one base off. This rearrangement joins TRBV27 to TRBJ2-3; 8 nucleotides match TRBD1. Losses at the gene ends were 6 bases for V and 2 bases for J; bases not matched to a gene: 16. The CDR3 covers 18 residues. In germline, CDR1 is MNHEY, CDR2 SMNVEV (reference sequence). The CDR3 bases are TGTGCCAGCAGCCGGACGGAGGTACAGGGGGTTTCCACAGATACGCAGTATTTT. Protein: CASSRTEVQGVSTDTQYF.

On this clonotype: One end of the junction varies from germline; a read error may be responsible. This chain uses TRBV19 with TRBJ2-5; no definite D call. Per germline, CDR1 LNHDA and CDR2 SQIVND (reference sequence). This CDR3 has 13 residues. The CDR3 coding sequence is TGTGCCAGTAGTCCGGGTGAACAAGGGACCCAGTACTTC. Encoded protein: CASSPGEQGTQYF. The entire variable domain, with the rest obtained from reference TRBV19 and TRBJ2-5, is as follows: DGGITQSPKYLFRKEGQNVTLSCEQNLNHDAMYWYRQDPGQGLRLIYYSQIVNDFQKGDIAEGYSVSREKKESFPLTVTSAQKNPTAFYLCASSPGEQGTQYFGPGTRLLVL.

The CDR3 DNA follows: TGTGCCACCAGCAAAGAAGGTCAGCCCCAGCATTTT. It is translated as CATSKEGQPQHF. J is TRBJ1-5 and V is TRBV15; D unresolved. Trimming shortened V by 4 bases and J by 6 bases, and 7 bases separated the two germline ends. The germline gives CDR1 LNHNV, CDR2 YYDKDF (reference sequence). The length of the CDR3 is 12 residues.

Ten or more counts support this clonotype. V and J are TRBV28 and TRBJ2-1; 14 bases fit TRBD2. The CDR3 totals 19 residues. Trimming took 4 bases from V and 1 from J; bases not matched to a gene: 9. The germline V gene encodes CDR1 MDHEN and CDR2 SYDVKM. The CDR3 region has the DNA TGTGCCAGCAGTTCCTCGACTAGCGGGAGGGCCGGTTCCTACAATGAGCAGTTCTTC. Amino acid sequence: CASSSSTSGRAGSYNEQFF.

Only one count was recorded for this clonotype. The junction departs from germline at one end; a sequencing error may be responsible. The chain carries TRBV6-9 and TRBJ2-5; D may be TRBD1 or TRBD2 (6 bases each). Germline V gives CDR1 MNHGY, CDR2 SVAAGI. This CDR3 has 15 amino acids. The DNA of the CDR3 is TGTGCCAGCAGTAACGACAAGGGGGGCCAAGAGACCCGGTACTTC. Its translation is CASSNDKGGQETRYF.

The chain employs TRBV12-3 or TRBV12-4 and TRBJ2-1; a weak D match, TRBD1 (7 bases). V lost 11 bases to trimming and J lost 7 bases, with 15 bases between them. The CDR3 is 12 amino acids. The CDR3 sequence is CARQGGWNEQFF. The CDR3 DNA follows: TGTGCCCGCCAGGGGGGTTGGAATGAGCAGTTCTTC.

This clonotype was seen repeatedly, ten times or more. The chain has TRBV6-5 and TRBJ2-7; D ambiguous. Trimming cost V 0 bases and J 3 bases, with 9 bases left between them. The germline V gene has CDR1 MNHEY and CDR2 SVGAGI. The length of the CDR3 is 14 residues. CDR3 sequence: CASSYSVSGYEQYF. The CDR3 DNA sequence: TGTGCCAGCAGTTACTCGGTTTCCGGCTACGAGCAGTACTTC.

This clonotype has more than one count but fewer than ten. V gene TRBV27 combines with J gene TRBJ2-7; D is unresolved. Trimming took off 3 bases at V and 3 bases at J, with 9 bases between the two ends. CDR1 is MNHEY and CDR2 is SMNVEV in the germline V gene (reference sequence). The CDR3 is made up of 13 amino acids. The CDR3 reads CASSLRWGYEQYF. The CDR3 DNA is TGTGCCAGCAGTTTGCGGTGGGGCTACGAGCAGTACTTC.